This T cell receptor beta chain was found in a study of T cell responses to AZD1222 COVID-19 vaccine. The V gene's germline CDR1 is SGHTA and CDR2 FQGNSA. The CDR3 is 13 amino acids. V was cut by 2 bases and J by 6 bases, with 10 bases left in between. Sequencing used immunoSEQ multiplex PCR; TCRdb keeps in-frame clones, though not all of them. The sample contains about 120,000 clones, roughly 90% of which appear only once. With respect to this clone: What it binds is not known.

Findings of the study overall: Clonal diversity was possibly underestimated, and white British individuals and females predominated among donors.

The sample here was peripheral blood, taken on day 0 of AZD1222 vaccination. The receptor comes from an adult in good health. The J gene is TRBJ1-2, the V gene TRBV7-2; D uncertain. The CDR3 sequence is CASSLPRMDGYTF. The DNA of the CDR3 is TGTGCCAGCAGCTTACCCCGAATGGATGGCTACACCTTC.